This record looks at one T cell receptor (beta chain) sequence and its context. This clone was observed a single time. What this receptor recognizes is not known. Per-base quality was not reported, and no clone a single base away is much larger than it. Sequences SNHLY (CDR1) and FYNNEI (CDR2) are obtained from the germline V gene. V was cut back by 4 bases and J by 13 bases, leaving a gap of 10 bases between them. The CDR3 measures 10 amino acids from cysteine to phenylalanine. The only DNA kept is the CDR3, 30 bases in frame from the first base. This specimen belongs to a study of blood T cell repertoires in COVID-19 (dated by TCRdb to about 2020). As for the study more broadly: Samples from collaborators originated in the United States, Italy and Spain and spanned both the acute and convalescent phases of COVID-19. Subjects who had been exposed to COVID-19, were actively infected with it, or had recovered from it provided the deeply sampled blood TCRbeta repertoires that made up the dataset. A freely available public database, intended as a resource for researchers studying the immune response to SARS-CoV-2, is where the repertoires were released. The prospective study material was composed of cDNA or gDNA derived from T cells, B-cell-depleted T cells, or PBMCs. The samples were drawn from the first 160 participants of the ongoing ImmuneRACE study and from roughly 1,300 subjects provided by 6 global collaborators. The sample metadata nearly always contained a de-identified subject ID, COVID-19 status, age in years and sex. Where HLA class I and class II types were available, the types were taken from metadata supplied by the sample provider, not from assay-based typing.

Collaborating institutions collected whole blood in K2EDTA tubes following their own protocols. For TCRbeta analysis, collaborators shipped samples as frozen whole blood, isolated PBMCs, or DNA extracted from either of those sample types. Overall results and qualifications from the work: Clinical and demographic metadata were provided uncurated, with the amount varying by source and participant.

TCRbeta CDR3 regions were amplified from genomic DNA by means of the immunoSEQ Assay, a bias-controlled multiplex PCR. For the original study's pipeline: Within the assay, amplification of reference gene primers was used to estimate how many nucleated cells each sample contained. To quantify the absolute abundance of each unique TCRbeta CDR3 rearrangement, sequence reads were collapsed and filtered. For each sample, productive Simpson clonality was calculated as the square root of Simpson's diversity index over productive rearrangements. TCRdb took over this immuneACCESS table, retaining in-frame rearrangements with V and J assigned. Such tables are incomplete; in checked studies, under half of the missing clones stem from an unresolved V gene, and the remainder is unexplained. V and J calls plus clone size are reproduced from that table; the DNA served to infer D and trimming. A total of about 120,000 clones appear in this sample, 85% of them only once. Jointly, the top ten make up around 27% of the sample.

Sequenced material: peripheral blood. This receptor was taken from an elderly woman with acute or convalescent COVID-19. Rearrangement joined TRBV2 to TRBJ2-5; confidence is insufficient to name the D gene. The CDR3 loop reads CASSVTYPYF. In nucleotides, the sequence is TGTGCCAGCAGTGTAACTTACCCGTACTTC.